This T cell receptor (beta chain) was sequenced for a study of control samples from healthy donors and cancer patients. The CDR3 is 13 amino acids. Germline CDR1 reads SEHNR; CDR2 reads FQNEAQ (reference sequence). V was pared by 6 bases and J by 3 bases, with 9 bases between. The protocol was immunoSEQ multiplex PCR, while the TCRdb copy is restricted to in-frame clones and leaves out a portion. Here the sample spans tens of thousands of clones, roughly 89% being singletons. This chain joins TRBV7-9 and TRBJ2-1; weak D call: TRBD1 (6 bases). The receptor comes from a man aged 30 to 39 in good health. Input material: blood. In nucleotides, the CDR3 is TGTGCCAGCAGGGGGGCGAGCTACAATGAGCAGTTCTTC. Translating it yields CASRGASYNEQFF.